This T cell receptor (beta chain) was observed in a study of cytomegalovirus exposure and HLA in healthy donors. Study outcomes and limitations: Immune exposure information available was restricted to CMV serostatus.

The CDR3 has 17 amino acids. CDR1 and CDR2 from the germline V gene are LNHDA and SQIVND (reference sequence). Losses at the gene ends were 3 bases for V and 6 bases for J; bases not matched to a gene: 11. Vbeta (60) and Jbeta (13) primers were used in the PCR. TCRdb's copy holds only in-frame clones and misses some; the assay was immunoSEQ multiplex PCR. The sample has about 170,000 clones; approximately 79% are singletons. This clone was observed a single time. Its target is unknown. The chain combines TRBV19 with TRBJ2-2, with TRBD1 matching over 9 bases. Sequenced material: PBMCs. This clonotype originated in a male donor in good health and CMV-seronegative. CDR3 protein: CASSILLGTGSAGELFF. The CDR3 coding sequence is TGTGCCAGTAGTATCCTCTTGGGGACAGGGTCTGCCGGGGAGCTGTTTTTT.